One and the same sample provided the 8 T cell receptor beta chains below, sequenced in a study of long-term antiretroviral therapy in people with HIV. An immunoSEQ assay, version v3.0, was performed at survey level. TCRdb's table, derived via immunoSEQ multiplex PCR, lists solely in-frame clones and lacks some. The table includes 20,000 to 25,000 clones, about 88% detected once. Sequencing was performed on unsorted PBMCs, taken 2.3 years after starting antiretroviral therapy. Source of these receptors: a man in his sixties with HIV.

CDR3 sequence reads: CAWNRARDTGELFF. The CDR3 DNA sequence: TGTGCCTGGAACAGGGCAAGAGACACCGGGGAGCTGTTTTTT. The V call is TRBV30, the J call TRBJ2-2, with D possibly TRBD1 on 6 matching bases. CDR1 is GTSNPN and CDR2 is SVGIG in the germline V gene (reference sequence). The CDR3 runs 14 residues. V lost 4 bases and J 3 bases, leaving 12 bases between the germline ends.

V is TRBV5-4 and J is TRBJ2-7; TRBD2 aligns across 8 bases. Germline assignment: CDR1 SGHNT and CDR2 YYREEE (reference sequence). V gave up 1 base and J gave up 5 bases; unmatched junction bases: 11. This CDR3 is 16 amino acids long. The CDR3 reads CASSLSYREGLDEQYF. The CDR3 DNA follows: TGTGCCAGCAGCTTGTCATATCGGGAGGGCCTCGACGAGCAGTACTTC. Using reference TRBV5-4 and TRBJ2-7 for the parts outside the CDR3, the full variable domain is ETGVTQSPTHLIKTRGQQVTLRCSSQSGHNTVSWYQQALGQGPQFIFQYYREEENGRGNFPPRFSGLQFPNYSSELNVNALELDDSALYLCASSLSYREGLDEQYFGPGTRLTVT.

V and J are TRBV5-1 and TRBJ2-7, with 8 bases aligning to TRBD1. Germline V gene data show CDR1 as SGHRS and CDR2 as YFSETQ. After removal of 6 bases from V and 5 bases from J, the junction contained 4 bases not matched to a gene. The CDR3 loop spans 12 amino acids. CDR3 sequence: CASNPGGHEQYF. CDR3 DNA sequence: TGCGCCAGCAACCCAGGGGGCCACGAGCAGTACTTC.

The genes are TRBV9 and TRBJ1-2; weak D call: TRBD1 (6 bases). The CDR3 extends over 12 amino acids. Trimming stripped 3 bases from V and 7 bases from J, with 10 bases between. CDR1 is SGDLS, CDR2 YYNGEE, per germline. The CDR3 DNA is TGTGCCAGCAGCGACCGCAGGGGTGGCTACACCTTC. Its protein product is CASSDRRGGYTF.

This chain uses TRBV13 with TRBJ2-4, with 9 bases matching TRBD2. CDR3 length: 22 amino acids. Germline V gives CDR1 PRHDT, CDR2 FYEKMQ (reference sequence). J gave up 0 bases and V 1 base, and 19 bases lay outside the gene matches. The CDR3 DNA reads as TGTGCCAGCAGCTTAGCGATGGGGACAAGGCAAGCGGGAGGAGAAGCCAAAAACATTCAGTACTTC. This codes for CASSLAMGTRQAGGEAKNIQYF.

The V call is TRBV6-6, the J call TRBJ2-7; TRBD1 matches at 8 bases. V shed 6 bases and J 3 bases; nucleotides not matched to a gene: 10. Germline CDR1 MNHNY, CDR2 SVGAGI (reference sequence). This CDR3 comprises 15 residues. CDR3 bases: TGTGCCAGCAGATCCGGACAGGGAAGGCTCTACGAGCAGTACTTC. Amino acids: CASRSGQGRLYEQYF.

This rearrangement joins TRBV29-1 to TRBJ2-3, with D unclear. Germline loops: CDR1 SQVTM, CDR2 ANQGSEA. Trimming left V 6 bases short and J 7 bases short, with 11 bases between. This CDR3 is 11 amino acids long. CDR3 region: CSVQDLNTQYF. The CDR3 region has the DNA TGCAGCGTCCAGGACCTGAATACGCAGTATTTT.

V is TRBV7-2 and J is TRBJ1-1, with TRBD1 as a possible D gene (5 bases). Germline V gene data show CDR1 as SGHTA and CDR2 as FQGNSA. Trimming left V 1 base short and J 2 bases short, with 8 bases between. This CDR3 spans 14 amino acids. The CDR3 DNA reads as TGTGCCAGCAGCTTAGTCCAGGGCAACACTGAAGCTTTCTTT. Translated: CASSLVQGNTEAFF.